This TCR beta chain was sequenced in a study of T-cell memory formation after mild COVID-19. Study conclusions and caveats: The pre-infection memory compartment contained some responding clones, suggesting cross-reactive memory joined.

With 3 bases removed from V and 7 bases from J, the gap between germline ends came to 12 bases. Germline V gene data show CDR1 as SEHNR and CDR2 as FQNEAQ (reference sequence). The CDR3 contains 13 residues. This clonotype was counted only a few times. As yet, its antigen is unknown. TCRdb analysed the 5' RACE reads with MiXCR anew, one entry per CDR3 protein. The sample has about half a million distinct CDR3 sequences, around a sixth seen once. This rearrangement joins TRBV7-9 to TRBJ1-2; no reliable D call. Sequencing was done on a sample of PBMCs or a T cell subset sorted from them (not recorded which). The sequence was obtained from an adult woman who had mild COVID-19 (a few samples of this study predate the infection). Cell type and time point are not known. DNA of the CDR3: TGTGCCAGCAGCTTCGATGTGGGCGGTGGCTACACCTTC. Encoded protein: CASSFDVGGGYTF.